The rows below give T cell receptor beta chains drawn from one sample of a study of OX40 agonist ivuxolimab in advanced cancers. The table came from immunoSEQ multiplex PCR; TCRdb's copy has only in-frame clones and leaves some out. This table has about 45,000 clones, about nine tenths appearing once. The specimen comprised CD4+ or CD8+ T cells sorted from blood, sampled in a trial of the OX40 agonist ivuxolimab. The receptors derive from an adult with an advanced solid tumor such as melanoma, head and neck, liver or kidney cancer. Each CDR3 is given with its conserved first and last residue. The order of the fields is J gene, V gene, CDR3 protein.

TRBJ2-3,TRBV9,CASSASTGTDTQYF
TRBJ2-3,TRBV6-5,CASRDSGAFTDTQYF
TRBJ1-3,TRBV7-9,CASSSIGAGKDGNTIYF
TRBJ2-3,TRBV9,CASSFLTAGVDTQYF
TRBJ2-5,TRBV5-1,CASSKGTGEQETQYF
TRBJ2-7,TRBV30,CAWSPGPPGEQYF
TRBJ2-6,TRBV18,CASSPISVVSIASGANVLTF
TRBJ2-1,TRBV6-5,CASNRGGSYNEQFF
TRBJ1-5,TRBV6-1,CASSKTWGEGQPQHF
TRBJ1-1,TRBV10-3,CAISESYNTEAFF
TRBJ1-1,TRBV29-1,CSVGRGAEAFF
TRBJ2-1,TRBV21-1,CASSFRGRINEQFF
TRBJ2-1,TRBV19,CASSIQAGGVAVQFF
TRBJ2-1,TRBV2,CASSKLAGEYNEQFF
TRBJ2-5,TRBV28,CASTPPLGTQYF
TRBJ2-3,TRBV7-3,CASSAPSGRTDTQYF
TRBJ2-3,TRBV5-4,CASSSGTIRTTDTQYF
TRBJ2-1,TRBV14,CASSQQRGSSYNEQFF
TRBJ2-1,TRBV9,CASGVSYNEQFF
TRBJ2-7,TRBV7-7,CASSRDREGEQYF
TRBJ1-5,TRBV19,CASGRTGNNQPQHF
TRBJ1-1,TRBV25-1,CASTQRTGDEAFF
TRBJ2-4,TRBV19,CASSNGKQNGLAKNIQYF
TRBJ2-2,TRBV6-6,CASSHGNTGELFF
TRBJ2-3,TRBV29-1,CSGRVGLSTDTQYF
TRBJ1-1,TRBV12-5,CASGFSFVGGLRGEAFF
TRBJ2-7,TRBV2,CASSTGIHGEQYF
TRBJ2-7,TRBV19,CASSIRDSVEQYF